This TCR beta chain was profiled in a study of identical twins. General study points: Abundant cord blood beta clonotypes carried fewer insertions; memory repertoires showed none.

TCRdb reprocessed the 5' RACE reads with MiXCR, giving one entry per CDR3 protein. The sample records fewer than 550,000 distinct CDR3 sequences, approximately 14% being singletons. CDR3 length: 14 residues. Per the germline V gene, CDR1 is SGHRS and CDR2 is YFSETQ. V gave up 3 bases and J gave up 5 bases, with 14 bases separating them. A note on this clonotype: What it binds is unknown.

The sample was also linked to a second study, of yellow fever vaccine responses in identical twins.

The clonotype comes from a young woman in good health. Sequenced input: CD4+ T cells sorted from blood. This rearrangement joins TRBV5-1 to TRBJ1-1; no definite D call. The CDR3 DNA reads as TGCGCCAGCAGCTCCCCCGGGGTGGGGACTGAAGCTTTCTTT. The encoded protein is CASSSPGVGTEAFF.